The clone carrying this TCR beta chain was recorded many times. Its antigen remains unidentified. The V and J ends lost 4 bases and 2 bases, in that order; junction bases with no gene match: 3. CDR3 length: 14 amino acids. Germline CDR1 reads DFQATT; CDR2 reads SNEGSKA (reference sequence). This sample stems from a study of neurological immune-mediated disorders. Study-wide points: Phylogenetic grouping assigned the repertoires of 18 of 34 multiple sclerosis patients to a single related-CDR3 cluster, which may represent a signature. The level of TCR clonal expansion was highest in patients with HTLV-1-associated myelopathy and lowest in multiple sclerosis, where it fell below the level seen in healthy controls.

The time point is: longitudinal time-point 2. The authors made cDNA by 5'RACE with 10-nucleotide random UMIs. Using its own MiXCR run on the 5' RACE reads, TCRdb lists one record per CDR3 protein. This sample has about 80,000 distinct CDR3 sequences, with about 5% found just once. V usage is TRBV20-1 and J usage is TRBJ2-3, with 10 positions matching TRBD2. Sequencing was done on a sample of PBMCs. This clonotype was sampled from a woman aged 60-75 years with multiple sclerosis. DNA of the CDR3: TGCAGTGCTATAGCGGGGGGACCCACAGATACGCAGTATTTT. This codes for CSAIAGGPTDTQYF.